This T cell receptor (beta chain) appears in the sequencing data of a study of early T cells in non-severe SARS-CoV-2 infection. The protocol attached unique molecular identifiers to individual cDNA molecules. In TCRdb, the 5' RACE reads were re-called with MiXCR into one record per CDR3 protein. In the table there are about 77,000 distinct CDR3 sequences, 10% to 15% of which are singletons. Germline V CDR1 and CDR2: SEHNR, FQNEAQ (reference sequence). The CDR3 is 18 amino acids. J gave up 7 bases and V 3 bases, and 10 bases lay outside the gene matches. This clonotype was sampled from an adult who was a healthcare worker with PCR-confirmed SARS-CoV-2 infection or an uninfected control (not recorded which). The donor label of this sample is uncertain. The chain employs TRBV7-9 and TRBJ2-1; 15 bases line up with TRBD2. This sample comprised whole blood, obtained at baseline. CDR3 sequence: CASSFRTSGGANTNEQFF. The CDR3 nucleotides are TGTGCCAGCAGCTTCCGGACTAGCGGGGGGGCCAATACAAATGAGCAGTTCTTC.